This T cell receptor (beta chain) was captured in a study of T cells after yellow fever vaccination. Study conclusions and caveats: The appearance of a small share of clonotypes in both CD4 and CD8 compartments was observed. The secondary response showed a weaker magnitude and a faster peak, day 5 versus 15. At around 95% for CD4 and approximately 89% for CD8, most primary-vaccination clones showed up again after the booster.

By 5'RACE template switching, TCR cDNA was produced, with a universal primer site and UMIs added in the process. TCRdb re-derived calls from the 5' RACE reads in MiXCR, one entry per CDR3 protein. The data show under 600,000 distinct CDR3 sequences, approximately 13% seen once. In the case of this clonotype: Its antigen is undetermined.

The CDR3 contains 16 residues. V dropped 6 bases and J dropped 2; count of bases not matched to a gene: 11. Germline-derived CDR1 and CDR2 are SEHNR and FQNEAQ (reference sequence). This sequence joins TRBV7-9 and TRBJ2-7; 9 bases map to TRBD1. The input for sequencing was PBMCs, taken on the day of the yellow fever booster vaccination. This sequence was found in a young man who received the YFV17D yellow fever vaccine. CDR3 DNA: TGTGCCAGCAGTCACATTCCGGGACAGGGTACCTACGAGCAGTACTTC. Encoded protein: CASSHIPGQGTYEQYF.